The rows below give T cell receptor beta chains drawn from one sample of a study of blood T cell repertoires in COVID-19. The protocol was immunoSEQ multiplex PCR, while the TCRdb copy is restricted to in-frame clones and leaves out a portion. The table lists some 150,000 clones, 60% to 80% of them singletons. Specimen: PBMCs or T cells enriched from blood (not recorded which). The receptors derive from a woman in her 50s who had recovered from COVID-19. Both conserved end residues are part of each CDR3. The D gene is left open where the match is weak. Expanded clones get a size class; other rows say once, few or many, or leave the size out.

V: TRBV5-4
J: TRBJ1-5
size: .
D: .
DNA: TGTGCCAGCAGCTTGGGTGGACACAGTGGGAATCAGCCCCAGCATTTT
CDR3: CASSLGGHSGNQPQHF

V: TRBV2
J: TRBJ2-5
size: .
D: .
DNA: TGTGCCAGCAATACGGTGGCAGGGCGAGAGACCCAGTACTTC
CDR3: CASNTVAGRETQYF

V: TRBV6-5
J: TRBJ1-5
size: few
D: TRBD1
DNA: TGTGCCAGGCGCTCGGGACAGAACTTCAATCAGCCCCAGCATTTT
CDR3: CARRSGQNFNQPQHF

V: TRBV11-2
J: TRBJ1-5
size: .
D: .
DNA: TGTGCCAGCAGCCGCTCGTCCCATGCCCTAAGCAATCAGCCCCAGCATTTT
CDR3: CASSRSSHALSNQPQHF

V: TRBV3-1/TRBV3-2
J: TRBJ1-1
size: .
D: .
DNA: TGTGCCAGCAGCCAAGATCTTGACAGACAAGAAGCTTTCTTT
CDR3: CASSQDLDRQEAFF

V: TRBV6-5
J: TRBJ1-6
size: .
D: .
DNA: TGTGCCAGCACCAGACGGGGAAATTCATCCCTCCACTTT
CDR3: CASTRRGNSSLHF

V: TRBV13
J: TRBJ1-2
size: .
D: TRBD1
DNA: TGTGCCAGCAGCCCCAGGACAGGGGGCGTCTATGGCTACACCTTC
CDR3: CASSPRTGGVYGYTF

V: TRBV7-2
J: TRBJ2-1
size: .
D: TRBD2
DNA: TGTGCCAGCAGCTTGACTAGCTTTAGCTCCTACAATGAGCAGTTCTTC
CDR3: CASSLTSFSSYNEQFF

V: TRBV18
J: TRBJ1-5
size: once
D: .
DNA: TGTGCCAGCTCAAGTAAACAGGCTATTAGCAATCAGCCCCAGCATTTT
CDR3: CASSSKQAISNQPQHF

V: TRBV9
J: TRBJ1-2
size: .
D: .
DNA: TGTGCCAGCAGCGTAATTCCGGGACAAAACTATGGCTACACCTTC
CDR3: CASSVIPGQNYGYTF

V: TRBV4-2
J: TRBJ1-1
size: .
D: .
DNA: TGTGCCAGCAGCCAAGGGGCGGGGGAGGACACTGAAGCTTTCTTT
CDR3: CASSQGAGEDTEAFF

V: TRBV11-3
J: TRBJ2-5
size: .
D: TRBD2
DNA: TGTGCCAGCAGCTTAGAGAGGGCTAGCGGGCCTAGAAAAGAGACCCAGTACTTC
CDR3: CASSLERASGPRKETQYF

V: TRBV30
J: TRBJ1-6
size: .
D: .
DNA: TGTGCCTGGAACATGCGACGGGAAAATTCACCCCTCCACTTT
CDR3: CAWNMRRENSPLHF

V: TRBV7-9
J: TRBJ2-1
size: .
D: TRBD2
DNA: TGTGCCAGCAGCCCCCCGGGAGGGCCAAACAATGAGCAGTTCTTC
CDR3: CASSPPGGPNNEQFF

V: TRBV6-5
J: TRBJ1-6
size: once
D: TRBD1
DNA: TGTGCCAGCAGTTACGGGACAGGGAGAGATTCACCCCTCCACTTT
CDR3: CASSYGTGRDSPLHF

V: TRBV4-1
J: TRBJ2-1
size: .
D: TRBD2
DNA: TGCGCCAGCAGCCCAGCGGGGAGCTCCTACAATGAGCAGTTCTTC
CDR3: CASSPAGSSYNEQFF

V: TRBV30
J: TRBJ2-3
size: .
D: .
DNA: TGTGCCTGGAGTGGGACAGGCACAGATACGCAGTATTTT
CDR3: CAWSGTGTDTQYF

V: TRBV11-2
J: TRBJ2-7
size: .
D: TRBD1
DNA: TGTGCCAGCAGAAGTCCCGGGACAGGGGGCTCCGAGCAGTACTTC
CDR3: CASRSPGTGGSEQYF

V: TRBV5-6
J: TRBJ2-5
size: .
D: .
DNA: TGTGCCAGCAGCTTTAATTCAGGGCAAGAGACCCAGTACTTC
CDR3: CASSFNSGQETQYF